Each of the 23 T cell receptor beta chains below was sequenced from the same sample in a study of T cells in women clearing cervical HPV infection. TCRdb keeps only in-frame clones here, not all; method: immunoSEQ multiplex PCR. In all, the sample yields under 35,000 clones. The specimen was blood buffy coat. The source of these receptors is a woman between 18 and 70 years old with a cervical HPV16 infection that either progressed to CIN3+ or cleared (not recorded which).

Details on this clone: The sequence runs out 3 residues before the end of the CDR3; the remainder is reconstructed from the germline J gene. The V call is TRBV30, the J call TRBJ2-2, with 9 bases lining up with TRBD2. CDR3 length equals 15 residues. The trim removed 4 bases at V and 6 bases at J, leaving 9 bases unmatched. Germline loops: CDR1 GTSNPN, CDR2 SVGIG (reference sequence). This CDR3 reads CAWIRSGTSPGELFF. CDR3 DNA, as far as it was read: TGTGCCTGGATCAGATCCGGGACTAGCCCCGGGGAG.

CDR3 bases read: TGTGCCAGCAGATACGGGGTTCCTAACTATGGC. Its translation: CASRYGVPNYG. In full, the CDR3 reads CASRYGVPNYGYTF. The chain carries TRBV2 and TRBJ1-2; no firm D call. The read ends 3 residues early relative to the CDR3; the germline J gene fills the gap. Germline values: CDR1 SNHLY, CDR2 FYNNEI. V was clipped by 6 bases and J by 0 bases, with 11 bases between them. The CDR3 has 14 amino acids. The full variable domain, in which reference TRBV2 and TRBJ1-2 provide the parts outside the CDR3, is EPEVTQTPSHQVTQMGQEVILRCVPISNHLYFYWYRQILGQKVEFLVSFYNNEISEKSEIFDDQFSVERPDGSNFTLKIRSTKLEDSAMYFCASRYGVPNYGYTFGSGTRLTVV.

On this clone: The DNA ends 3 residues before the CDR3 does, and the rest of the CDR3 is filled in from the germline J gene. This chain connects TRBV30 to TRBJ1-4, with D perhaps TRBD1 (6 bases). The CDR3 totals 15 residues. Deletions cut 6 bases from V and 0 bases from J, with 14 bases between. CDR1 GTSNPN and CDR2 SVGIG come from the germline V gene (reference sequence). CDR3 loop: CACTAGHTTNEKLFF. The part of the CDR3 DNA that was read is TGTGCCTGTACCGCGGGACATACAACTAATGAAAAA.

About this clone: The CDR3 end is not reached by the read, which stops 3 residues before it; the germline J gene fills it in. The chain joins TRBV19 to TRBJ2-4; D possibly corresponds to TRBD1 (6 bases). The CDR3 covers 16 residues. Trimming took 4 bases from V and 2 from J, leaving 15 bases between them. Germline lookup yields CDR1 LNHDA and CDR2 SQIVND (reference sequence). The part of the CDR3 DNA that was read is TGTGCCAGTAGTACGCCTAGGACAGAATCCAAAAACATT. Its protein product is CASSTPRTESKNI. The full CDR3 protein is CASSTPRTESKNIQYF.

Regarding this clone: Coverage ceases 3 residues before the CDR3 finishes, and the germline J gene fills in the end. The chain carries TRBV7-9 and TRBJ1-6; 10 bases map to TRBD1. V gave up 5 bases and J gave up 7 bases; unmatched junction bases: 5. This CDR3 spans 15 amino acids. CDR1 SEHNR and CDR2 FQNEAQ come from the germline V gene (reference sequence). The CDR3: CASSPTGGRNSPLHF. The sequenced part of the CDR3 DNA is TGTGCCAGCAGCCCGACAGGGGGCAGAAATTCACCC.

About this clone itself: The read stops 3 residues short of the end of the CDR3; the missing end is completed from the germline J gene. Other nucleotide sequences from this sample produce the same CDR3. The chain joins TRBV5-5 to TRBJ1-3; 8 nucleotides agree with TRBD1. Germline CDR1 is SGHKS and CDR2 is YYEKEE (reference sequence). This CDR3 spans 15 amino acids. V dropped 4 bases and J dropped 6; count of bases not matched to a gene: 9. CDR3 bases read: TGTGCCAGCAGCCCGTTATCAGGGGGCTTAAACACC. Translated: CASSPLSGGLNT. From start to end, the CDR3 is CASSPLSGGLNTIYF.

In the case of this clone: With the read ending 3 residues before the CDR3 end, the germline J gene is used to fill in that end. This sequence joins TRBV10-1 and TRBJ2-3; D is uncertain. The CDR3 contains 17 residues. Trimming took off 2 bases at V and 1 base at J, with 16 bases between the two ends. Germline V lookup: CDR1 WNHNN, CDR2 SYGVQD (reference sequence). Incomplete CDR3 DNA: TGCGCCAGCAGTGAGCCGGTATCTGAGCCCTGCACAGATACG. It specifies CASSEPVSEPCTDT. In full, the CDR3 is CASSEPVSEPCTDTQYF.

Details on this clone: The read ends 3 residues before the CDR3 terminus; that terminus is restored from the germline J gene. The rearrangement uses TRBV19 and TRBJ1-5, with D possibly matching TRBD1 (5 bases). The CDR3 covers 15 residues. The germline CDR1 and CDR2 sequences are LNHDA and SQIVND (reference sequence). V was pared by 6 bases and J by 6 bases, with 18 bases between. The CDR3 spells CASSLLQEFTQPQHF. The CDR3 bases that were read are TGTGCCAGTAGCCTACTACAGGAATTTACTCAGCCC.

About this clone: The CDR3 is cut off 3 residues early in the read; its end comes from the germline J gene. The V gene is TRBV28, the J gene TRBJ1-2; TRBD1 is a possible D gene (6 bases). This CDR3 contains 14 residues. CDR1 and CDR2 (germline): MDHEN, SYDVKM. Between the trimmed V and J ends, which lost 5 bases and 2 bases, there was a span of 12 bases. The CDR3 loop is CASSVGQPNYGYTF. The part of the CDR3 DNA that was read is TGTGCCAGCAGTGTTGGACAGCCGAACTATGGC.

As to this clone: The read finishes 3 residues shy of the CDR3 end, and the germline J gene is used to complete it. The chain carries TRBV2 and TRBJ2-5; 7 positions match TRBD1. The CDR3 sequence is 13 residues long. The germline CDR1 and CDR2 sequences are SNHLY and FYNNEI. Trimming at V came to 6 bases and at J to 2 bases, leaving 3 bases not matched to a gene. CDR3 residues: CASRTGQQETQYF. Partial CDR3 DNA: TGTGCCAGCAGGACGGGACAGCAAGAGACC. Using reference TRBV2 and TRBJ2-5 for the parts outside the CDR3, the full variable domain is EPEVTQTPSHQVTQMGQEVILRCVPISNHLYFYWYRQILGQKVEFLVSFYNNEISEKSEIFDDQFSVERPDGSNFTLKIRSTKLEDSAMYFCASRTGQQETQYFGPGTRLLVL.

Comments on this clone: The observed sequence ends 3 residues before the CDR3 terminus, with the missing tail filled in from the germline J gene. The chain joins TRBV5-1 to TRBJ2-5, with 7 bases matching TRBD1. Germline V gives CDR1 SGHRS, CDR2 YFSETQ. This CDR3 spans 15 amino acids. With V trimmed by 3 bases and J by 3 bases, 8 bases remained unmatched. CDR3 region: CASSSTGTEEETQYF. The CDR3 DNA, read in part, is TGCGCCAGCAGCTCCACCGGGACAGAAGAAGAGACC.

Turning to this clone: The read ends 3 residues before the CDR3 terminus; that terminus is restored from the germline J gene. The chain joins TRBV20-1 to TRBJ2-5; 13 nucleotides line up with TRBD2. V shed 5 bases, J shed 0 bases, and the junction held 9 bases outside the gene matches. Germline assignment: CDR1 DFQATT and CDR2 SNEGSKA (reference sequence). The CDR3 sequence is 17 residues long. CDR3 in amino acids: CSASGLAGALYQETQYF. The CDR3 bases that were read are TGCAGTGCTTCCGGACTAGCGGGGGCCTTGTACCAAGAGACC.

The CDR3: CASSLMSEETQYF. CDR3 bases read: TGTGCCAGCAGCTTGATGAGCGAAGAGACC. V gene TRBV5-5 combines with J gene TRBJ2-5; unclear D gene. The CDR3 goes on 3 residues after the read ends, and that part is filled in from the germline J gene. Germline V gives CDR1 SGHKS, CDR2 YYEKEE (reference sequence). The CDR3 consists of 13 residues. V was pared by 1 base and J by 3 bases, with 7 bases between. The full variable domain, rest sourced from reference TRBV5-5 and TRBJ2-5, is DAGVTQSPTHLIKTRGQQVTLRCSPISGHKSVSWYQQVLGQGPQFIFQYYEKEERGRGNFPDRFSARQFPNYSSELNVNALLLGDSALYLCASSLMSEETQYFGPGTRLLVL.

To note about this clone: The read ends 3 residues before the CDR3 terminus; that terminus is restored from the germline J gene. The chain uses TRBV6-2 or TRBV6-3 and TRBJ2-5, with D tentatively TRBD2 (7 bases). The CDR3 has 14 residues. Germline V gene lookup returns CDR1 MNHEY and CDR2 SVGEGT. The V end was cut by 9 bases, the J end by 5 bases, with 19 bases between. The CDR3 sequence: CASRGGAVSETQYF. The part of the CDR3 DNA that was read is TGTGCCAGTAGGGGGGGCGCGGTATCCGAGACC.

On this clone itself: The read gets to within 3 residues of the CDR3 end, and the germline J gene fills in the rest. The chain links TRBV5-4 to TRBJ1-1; the match to TRBD1 covers 9 bases. The CDR3 has 15 amino acids. The V segment lost 3 bases and the J segment 4 bases; nucleotides outside the gene matches: 7. The germline V gene has CDR1 SGHNT and CDR2 YYREEE (reference sequence). Partial CDR3 DNA: TGTGCCAGCAGCTCGGGACAGGGACGGGGCACTGAA. It is translated as CASSSGQGRGTE. The entire CDR3 sequence reads CASSSGQGRGTEAFF.

In the case of this clone: From the germline J gene comes the end of the CDR3, since the read stops 3 residues before it. This rearrangement joins TRBV7-9 to TRBJ2-1; TRBD1 might be the D (6 bases). The CDR3 sequence is 14 residues long. The V gene's germline CDR1 is SEHNR and CDR2 FQNEAQ (reference sequence). The V end was cut by 6 bases, the J end by 5 bases, with 14 bases between. CDR3 DNA, as far as it was read: TGTGCCAGCAGATACTGGGACACCAACAATGAG. Translated, it gives CASRYWDTNNE. The whole CDR3 sequence reads CASRYWDTNNEQFF. The variable domain in full, with the rest retrieved from reference TRBV7-9 and TRBJ2-1, is DTGVSQNPRHKITKRGQNVTFRCDPISEHNRLYWYRQTLGQGPEFLTYFQNEAQLEKSRLLSDRFSAERPKGSFSTLEIQRTEQGDSAMYLCASRYWDTNNEQFFGPGTRLTVL.

To note about this clone: The read terminates 3 residues ahead of where the CDR3 ends, so the germline J gene completes it. V gene TRBV12-3 or TRBV12-4 combines with J gene TRBJ2-2; possible D gene TRBD1, 6 bases. The V end was cut by 3 bases, the J end by 6 bases, with 11 bases between. CDR3 length: 14 residues. The CDR3 protein is CASSLMGAAGELFF. The DNA read from the CDR3 is TGTGCCAGCAGTTTGATGGGGGCGGCCGGGGAG.

On this clone itself: The sequence runs out 3 residues before the end of the CDR3; the remainder is reconstructed from the germline J gene. The gene calls are TRBV29-1 and TRBJ2-4; 9 bases map to TRBD2. Germline loops: CDR1 SQVTM, CDR2 ANQGSEA. This CDR3 comprises 15 residues. V lost 8 bases to trimming and J lost 5 bases; unmatched junction nucleotides: 13. This CDR3 reads CSPLSSGKGENIQYF. The DNA read from the CDR3 is TGCAGCCCACTCTCTAGCGGGAAAGGCGAAAACATT.

Comment on this clone: The CDR3 end is not reached by the read, which stops 3 residues before it; the germline J gene fills it in. The genes are TRBV11-2 and TRBJ2-2, with TRBD2 identical over 7 bases. Trimming removed 3 bases from V and 6 bases from J; junction bases left unmatched: 7. The CDR3 sequence is 15 residues long. Germline values: CDR1 SGHAT, CDR2 FQNNGV. CDR3 residues: CASSFQAGVAGELFF. The CDR3 bases that were read are TGTGCCAGCAGCTTTCAGGCGGGAGTCGCCGGGGAG.

Turning to this clone: The read halts 3 residues ahead of the CDR3 end, with the missing end drawn from the germline J gene. The chain links TRBV7-6 to TRBJ1-1; D possibly corresponds to TRBD1 (6 bases). CDR1 is SGHVS, CDR2 FNYEAQ, per germline. The CDR3 loop spans 13 amino acids. The CDR3 bases that were read are TGTGCCAGCAGCTCCCAAGGGGGAGAGACA. Amino acid sequence: CASSSQGGET. The CDR3, in full, reads CASSSQGGETAFF.

For this clone: The read ends 3 residues before the CDR3 terminus; that terminus is restored from the germline J gene. This chain connects TRBV5-5 to TRBJ2-7; TRBD1 might be the D (5 bases). Germline CDR1 and CDR2: SGHKS and YYEKEE (reference sequence). The CDR3 loop spans 14 amino acids. V lost 0 bases and J lost 4, with 11 bases in between. Partial CDR3 DNA: TGTGCCAGCAGCTTGGGACAGACGGATTACGAG. It encodes CASSLGQTDYE. The CDR3 reads in full as CASSLGQTDYEQYF. The whole variable domain, remainder taken from reference TRBV5-5 and TRBJ2-7, is DAGVTQSPTHLIKTRGQQVTLRCSPISGHKSVSWYQQVLGQGPQFIFQYYEKEERGRGNFPDRFSARQFPNYSSELNVNALLLGDSALYLCASSLGQTDYEQYFGPGTRLTVT.

Points on this clone: The read finishes 3 residues shy of the CDR3 end, and the germline J gene is used to complete it. This chain links TRBV2 with TRBJ1-4, with TRBD1 matching over 9 bases. CDR3 length equals 17 residues. V shed 5 bases, J shed 7 bases, and the junction held 14 bases outside the gene matches. Germline CDR1 and CDR2: SNHLY and FYNNEI. The CDR3 here is CASSQPITGGGFEKLFF. Partial CDR3 DNA: TGTGCCAGCAGTCAACCGATAACAGGGGGCGGGTTTGAAAAA. The full variable domain, rest sourced from reference TRBV2 and TRBJ1-4, is EPEVTQTPSHQVTQMGQEVILRCVPISNHLYFYWYRQILGQKVEFLVSFYNNEISEKSEIFDDQFSVERPDGSNFTLKIRSTKLEDSAMYFCASSQPITGGGFEKLFFGSGTQLSVL.

In the case of this clone: The read finishes 3 residues shy of the CDR3 end, and the germline J gene is used to complete it. V and J are TRBV7-2 and TRBJ2-3; 12 nucleotides line up with TRBD2. The CDR3 totals 15 residues. Germline assignment: CDR1 SGHTA and CDR2 FQGNSA. CDR3 protein: CASSLGTSGRKTQYF. The CDR3 DNA, read in part, is TGTGCCAGCAGCTTAGGTACTAGCGGGAGGAAGACG.